This is a list of T cell receptor beta chains from one sample in a study of cytomegalovirus exposure and HLA in healthy donors. This table comes from immunoSEQ multiplex PCR, and its TCRdb copy is limited to in-frame clones, with some not included. The sample holds about 150,000 clones; 79% are singletons and the top ten take roughly 6.8%. Sequencing was carried out using PBMCs. These receptors were taken from a man in his forties in good health and CMV-seropositive. Both conserved end residues are trimmed from each CDR3. The order of the fields is J gene, V gene, CDR3 length, CDR3 protein.

>TRBJ2-3|TRBV5-1|12
ASNYAPPTDTQY
>TRBJ1-2|TRBV20-1|8
SARGVGYA
>TRBJ2-3|TRBV6-4|17
ASSAQPYRTSGRTDTQY
>TRBJ2-1|TRBV10-3|14
AISESGDLAYNEQF
>TRBJ2-2|TRBV27|15
ASSRRIAGGLTGELF
>TRBJ1-5|TRBV7-2|13
ASSDRVHSNQPQH
>TRBJ1-4|TRBV6-1|13
ASSEVGGAGEKLF
>TRBJ2-5|TRBV11-3|12
ASSSGTIQETQY
>TRBJ1-1|TRBV7-3|10
ASSLIGGEAF
>TRBJ2-7|TRBV19|11
ASSTYRGDEQY
>TRBJ1-5|TRBV19|15
ASSIVGKGARNQPQH
>TRBJ1-6|TRBV30|16
AWSMLSSSDRLNSPLH
>TRBJ2-2|TRBV11-3|13
ASSPPPGVTGELF
>TRBJ1-5|TRBV6-1|14
ASSEKVSGGRQPQH
>TRBJ1-2|TRBV29-1|11
SAGTATNYGYT
>TRBJ2-5|TRBV5-1|13
ASSLPGQGVETQY
>TRBJ2-3|TRBV27|14
ASSLSTTGSADTQY
>TRBJ1-6|TRBV28|11
ASSLRQTSPLH
>TRBJ2-7|TRBV30|11
AWSVRALYEQY
>TRBJ2-7|TRBV7-8|12
ASTWGSGIYEQY
>TRBJ1-5|TRBV30|8
ACGNQPQH
>TRBJ2-7|TRBV18|13
ASSPRATGVDEQY
>.|TRBV5-1|13
ASSLMGQGENEQY
>TRBJ1-1|TRBV27|12
ASSVQGWGTEAF
>TRBJ1-1|TRBV2|14
ASSHGQHQADTEAF
>TRBJ2-4|TRBV7-2|11
ASSPVGGSIQY
>TRBJ2-3|TRBV21-1|13
ASSRRAGGTDTQY
>TRBJ1-2|TRBV15|13
ATSRDQTETYGYT
>TRBJ1-2|TRBV14|14
ASSQGWTGTDYGYT
>TRBJ1-6|TRBV18|10
ASSNRDSPLH
>TRBJ2-2|TRBV5-1|12
ASSLEANTGELF
>TRBJ1-5|TRBV7-6|11
ASSRESNQPQH
>TRBJ1-1|TRBV29-1|10
SVDTMNTEAF
>TRBJ2-5|TRBV27|11
ASRLAGGETQY
>TRBJ1-5|TRBV19|12
ASSSGQVGQPQH
>TRBJ2-1|TRBV4-2|15
ASSQAGTSGTYNEQF
>TRBJ2-7|TRBV5-1|11
ASSLDTPYEQY
>TRBJ2-2|TRBV7-8|14
ASSLASGSNTGELF
>TRBJ2-1|TRBV7-9|13
ASSPRGSGRRHQF
>TRBJ2-1|TRBV19|13
ASIQTSGKYNEQF
>TRBJ1-5|TRBV19|13
ASSPRGWGDQPQH
>TRBJ2-7|TRBV30|9
AWTLEGKQY
>TRBJ1-5|TRBV18|11
ASSADRNQPQH